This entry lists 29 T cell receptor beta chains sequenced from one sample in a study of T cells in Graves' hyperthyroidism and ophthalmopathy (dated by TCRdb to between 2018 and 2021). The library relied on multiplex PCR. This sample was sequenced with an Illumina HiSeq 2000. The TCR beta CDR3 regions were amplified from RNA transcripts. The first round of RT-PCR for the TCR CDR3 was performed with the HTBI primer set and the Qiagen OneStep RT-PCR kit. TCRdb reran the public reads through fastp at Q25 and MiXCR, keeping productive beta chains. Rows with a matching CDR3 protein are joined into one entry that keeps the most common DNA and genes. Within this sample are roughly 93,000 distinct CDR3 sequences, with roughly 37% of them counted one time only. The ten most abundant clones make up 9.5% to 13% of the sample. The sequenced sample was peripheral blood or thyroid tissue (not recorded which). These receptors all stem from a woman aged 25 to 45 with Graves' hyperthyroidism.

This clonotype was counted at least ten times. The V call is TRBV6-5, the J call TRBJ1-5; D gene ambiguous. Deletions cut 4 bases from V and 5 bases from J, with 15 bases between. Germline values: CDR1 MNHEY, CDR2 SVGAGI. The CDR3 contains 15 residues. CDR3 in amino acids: CASSSDEGWDQPQHF. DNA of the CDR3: TGTGCCAGCAGTTCCGATGAGGGTTGGGATCAGCCCCAGCATTTT.

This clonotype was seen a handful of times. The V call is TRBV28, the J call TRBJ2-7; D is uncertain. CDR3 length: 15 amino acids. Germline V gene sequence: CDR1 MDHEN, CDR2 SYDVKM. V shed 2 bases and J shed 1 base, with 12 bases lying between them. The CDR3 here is CASSLPPRSSYEQYF. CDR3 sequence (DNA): TGTGCCAGCAGTTTACCCCCCAGGTCTTCCTACGAGCAGTACTTC.

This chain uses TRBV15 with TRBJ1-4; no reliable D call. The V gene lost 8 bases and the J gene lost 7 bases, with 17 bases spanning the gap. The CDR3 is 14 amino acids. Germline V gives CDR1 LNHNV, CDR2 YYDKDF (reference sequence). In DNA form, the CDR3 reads TGTGCCACCGGCGGAGGTAGATCTGGTGAAAAACTGTTTTTT. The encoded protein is CATGGGRSGEKLFF. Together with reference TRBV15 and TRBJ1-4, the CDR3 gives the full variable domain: DAMVIQNPRYQVTQFGKPVTLSCSQTLNHNVMYWYQQKSSQAPKLLFHYYDKDFNNEADTPDNFQSRRPNTSFCFLDIRSPGLGDTAMYLCATGGGRSGEKLFFGSGTQLSVL.

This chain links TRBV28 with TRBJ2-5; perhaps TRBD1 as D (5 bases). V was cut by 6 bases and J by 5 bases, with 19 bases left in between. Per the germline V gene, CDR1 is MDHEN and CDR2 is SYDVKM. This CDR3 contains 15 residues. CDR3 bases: TGTGCCAGCAGCCAACAGGCTTGGAACGTGGAGACCCAGTACTTC. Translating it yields CASSQQAWNVETQYF.

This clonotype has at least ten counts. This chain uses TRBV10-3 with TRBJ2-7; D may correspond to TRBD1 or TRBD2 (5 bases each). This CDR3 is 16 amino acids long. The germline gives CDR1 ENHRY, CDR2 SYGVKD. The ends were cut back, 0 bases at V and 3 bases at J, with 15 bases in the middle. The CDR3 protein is CAISESRGRSFYEQYF. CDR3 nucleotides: TGTGCCATCAGTGAGTCGAGGGGACGGTCGTTCTACGAGCAGTACTTC.

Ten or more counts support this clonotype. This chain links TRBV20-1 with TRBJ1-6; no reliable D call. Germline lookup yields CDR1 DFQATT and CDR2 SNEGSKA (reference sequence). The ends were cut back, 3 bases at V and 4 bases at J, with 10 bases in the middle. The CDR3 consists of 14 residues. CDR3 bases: TGCAGTGCTAGGCGTGGGTCGTATAATTCACCCCTCCACTTT. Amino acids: CSARRGSYNSPLHF.

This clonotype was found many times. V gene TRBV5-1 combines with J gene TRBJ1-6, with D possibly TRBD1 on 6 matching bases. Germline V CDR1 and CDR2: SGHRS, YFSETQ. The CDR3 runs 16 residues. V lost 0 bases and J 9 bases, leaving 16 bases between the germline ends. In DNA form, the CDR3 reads TGCGCCAGCAGCTTGGTATTCACAGGGTGTGGTTCACCCCTCCACTTT. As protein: CASSLVFTGCGSPLHF.

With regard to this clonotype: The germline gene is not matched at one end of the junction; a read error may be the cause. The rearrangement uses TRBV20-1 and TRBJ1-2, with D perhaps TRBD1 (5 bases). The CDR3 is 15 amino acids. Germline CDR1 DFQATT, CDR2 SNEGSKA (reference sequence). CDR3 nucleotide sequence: TGCGGTGCTACGGTTCGGACAAGATCGAACTATGGCTACACCTTC. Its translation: CGATVRTRSNYGYTF.

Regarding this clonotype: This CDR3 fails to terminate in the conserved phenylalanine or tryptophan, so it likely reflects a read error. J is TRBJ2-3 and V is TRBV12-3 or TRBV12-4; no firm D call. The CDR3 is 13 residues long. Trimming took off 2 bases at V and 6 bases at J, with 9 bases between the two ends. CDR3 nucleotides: TGTGCCAGCAGTTTAAACCCTGGGGATACGCAGTATCTT. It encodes CASSLNPGDTQYL.

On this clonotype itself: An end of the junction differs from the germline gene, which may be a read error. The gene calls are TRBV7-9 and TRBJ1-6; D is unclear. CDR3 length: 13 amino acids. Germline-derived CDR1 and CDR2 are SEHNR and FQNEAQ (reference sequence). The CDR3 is CASGLADKSTLHF. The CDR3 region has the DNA TGTGCCAGCGGCTTGGCAGACAAGTCGACACTCCACTTT.

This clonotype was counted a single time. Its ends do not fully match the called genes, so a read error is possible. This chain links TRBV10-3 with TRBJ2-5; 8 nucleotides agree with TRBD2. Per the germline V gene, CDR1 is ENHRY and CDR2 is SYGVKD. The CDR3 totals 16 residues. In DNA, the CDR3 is TGTGCCAGCAGTTACTGGGGACTAGGAGTCGGGGAGACCCAGTACTTC. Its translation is CASSYWGLGVGETQYF.

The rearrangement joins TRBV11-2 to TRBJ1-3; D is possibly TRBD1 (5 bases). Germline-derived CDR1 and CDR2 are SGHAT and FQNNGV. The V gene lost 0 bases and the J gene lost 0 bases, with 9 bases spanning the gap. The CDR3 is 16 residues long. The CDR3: CASSLDGALSGNTIYF. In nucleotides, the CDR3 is TGTGCCAGCAGCTTAGATGGGGCCCTCTCTGGAAACACCATATATTTT. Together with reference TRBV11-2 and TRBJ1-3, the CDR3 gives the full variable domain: EAGVAQSPRYKIIEKRQSVAFWCNPISGHATLYWYQQILGQGPKLLIQFQNNGVVDDSQLPKDRFSAERLKGVDSTLKIQPAKLEDSAVYLCASSLDGALSGNTIYFGEGSWLTVV.

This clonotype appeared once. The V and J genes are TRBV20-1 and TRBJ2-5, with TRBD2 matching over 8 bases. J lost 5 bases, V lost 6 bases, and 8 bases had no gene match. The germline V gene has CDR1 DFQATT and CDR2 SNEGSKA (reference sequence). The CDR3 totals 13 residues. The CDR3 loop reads CSAWRAGGETQYF. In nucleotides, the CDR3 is TGCAGTGCCTGGCGGGCGGGAGGTGAGACCCAGTACTTC.

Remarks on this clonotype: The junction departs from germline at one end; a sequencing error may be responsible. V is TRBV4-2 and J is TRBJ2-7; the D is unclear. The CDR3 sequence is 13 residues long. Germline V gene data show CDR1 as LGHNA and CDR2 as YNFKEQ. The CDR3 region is CDSSQDVTYEQYF. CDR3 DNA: TGTGACAGCAGCCAAGATGTTACCTACGAGCAGTACTTC.

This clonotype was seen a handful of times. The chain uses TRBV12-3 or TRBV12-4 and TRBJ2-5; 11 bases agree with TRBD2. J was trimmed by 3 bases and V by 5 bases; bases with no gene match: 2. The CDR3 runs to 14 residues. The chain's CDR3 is CASSQTSGKETQYF. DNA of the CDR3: TGTGCCAGCAGTCAGACTAGCGGGAAAGAGACCCAGTACTTC.

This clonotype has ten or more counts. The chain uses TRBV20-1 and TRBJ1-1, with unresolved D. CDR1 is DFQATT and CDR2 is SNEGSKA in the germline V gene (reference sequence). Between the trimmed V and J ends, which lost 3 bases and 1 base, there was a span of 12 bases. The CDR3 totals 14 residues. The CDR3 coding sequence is TGCAGTGCTAGGGACCCTTCTACGAACACTGAAGCTTTCTTT. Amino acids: CSARDPSTNTEAFF.

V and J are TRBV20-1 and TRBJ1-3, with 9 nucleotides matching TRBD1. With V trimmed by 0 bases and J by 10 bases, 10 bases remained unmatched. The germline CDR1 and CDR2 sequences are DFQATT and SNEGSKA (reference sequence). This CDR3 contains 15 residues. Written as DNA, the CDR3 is TGCAGTGCTAGAGAGGGGTCGACAGGGGGAGAGACCATATATTTT. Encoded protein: CSAREGSTGGETIYF.

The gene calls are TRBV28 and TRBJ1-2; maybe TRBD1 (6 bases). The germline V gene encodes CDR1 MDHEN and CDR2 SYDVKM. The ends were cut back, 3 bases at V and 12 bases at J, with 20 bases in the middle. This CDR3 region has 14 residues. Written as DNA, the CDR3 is TGTGCCAGCAGTTTGTTCACAGGGATCGCTGGAAACACCTTC. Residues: CASSLFTGIAGNTF.

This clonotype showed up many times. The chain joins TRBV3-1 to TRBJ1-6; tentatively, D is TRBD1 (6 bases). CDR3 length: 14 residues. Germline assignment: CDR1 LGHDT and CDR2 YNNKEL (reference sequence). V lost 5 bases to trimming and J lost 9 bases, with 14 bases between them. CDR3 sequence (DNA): TGTGCCAGCAGCTCAACTGAGGGGGTTTCACCCCTCCACTTT. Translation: CASSSTEGVSPLHF.

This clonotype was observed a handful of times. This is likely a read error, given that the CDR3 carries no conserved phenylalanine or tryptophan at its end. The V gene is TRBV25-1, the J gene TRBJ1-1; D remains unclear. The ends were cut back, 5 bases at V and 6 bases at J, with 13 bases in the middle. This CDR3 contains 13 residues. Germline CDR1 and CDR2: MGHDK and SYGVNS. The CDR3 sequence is CASSYHSHSEAFL. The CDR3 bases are TGTGCCAGCAGTTATCACAGTCACTCTGAAGCTTTCCTT.

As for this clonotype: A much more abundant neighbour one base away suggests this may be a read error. The CDR3 protein is CARSVAPAQPQHF. The CDR3 bases are TGTGCCCGGAGTGTCGCCCCGGCTCAGCCCCAGCATTTT. This sequence joins TRBV30 and TRBJ1-5; D is undetermined. CDR1 and CDR2 (germline): GTSNPN, SVGIG (reference sequence). The CDR3 extends over 13 amino acids.

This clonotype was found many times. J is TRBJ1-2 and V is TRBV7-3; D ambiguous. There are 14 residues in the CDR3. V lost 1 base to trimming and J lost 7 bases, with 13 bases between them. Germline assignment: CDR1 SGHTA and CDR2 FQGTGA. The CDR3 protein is CASSLMPASGGYTF. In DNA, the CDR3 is TGTGCCAGCAGCTTAATGCCGGCCTCTGGTGGCTACACCTTC.

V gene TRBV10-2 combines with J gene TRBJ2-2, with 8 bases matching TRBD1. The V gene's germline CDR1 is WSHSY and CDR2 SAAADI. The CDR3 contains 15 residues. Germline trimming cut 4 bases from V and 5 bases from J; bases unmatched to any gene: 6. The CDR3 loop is CASSGTGRVTGELFF. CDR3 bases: TGCGCCAGCAGTGGGACAGGGAGAGTGACCGGGGAGCTGTTTTTT.

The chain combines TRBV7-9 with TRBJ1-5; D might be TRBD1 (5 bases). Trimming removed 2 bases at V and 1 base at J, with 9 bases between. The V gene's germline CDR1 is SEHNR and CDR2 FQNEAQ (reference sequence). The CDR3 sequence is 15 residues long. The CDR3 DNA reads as TGTGCCAGCAGCTTATGGGGGGAAAGCAATCAGCCCCAGCATTTT. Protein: CASSLWGESNQPQHF.

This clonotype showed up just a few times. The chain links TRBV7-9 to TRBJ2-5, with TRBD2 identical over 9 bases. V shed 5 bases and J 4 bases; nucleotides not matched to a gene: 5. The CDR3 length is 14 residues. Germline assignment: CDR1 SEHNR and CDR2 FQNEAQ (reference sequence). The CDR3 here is CASSLSGSGETQYF. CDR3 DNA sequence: TGTGCCAGCAGCCTTAGCGGGAGTGGAGAGACCCAGTACTTC.

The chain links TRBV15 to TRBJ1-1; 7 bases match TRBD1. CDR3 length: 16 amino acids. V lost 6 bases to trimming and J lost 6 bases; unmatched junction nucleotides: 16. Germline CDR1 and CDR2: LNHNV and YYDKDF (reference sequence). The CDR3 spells CATSNNRGSGFAEAFF. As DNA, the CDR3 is TGTGCCACCAGTAACAACAGGGGCTCAGGGTTCGCTGAAGCTTTCTTT.

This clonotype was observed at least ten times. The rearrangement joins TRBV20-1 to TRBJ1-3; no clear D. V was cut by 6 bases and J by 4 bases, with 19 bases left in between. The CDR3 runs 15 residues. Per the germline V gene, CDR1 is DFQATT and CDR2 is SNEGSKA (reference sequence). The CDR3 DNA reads TGCAGTGCCCCCAACTGGGGTCTAGGGGGAAACACCATATATTTT. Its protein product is CSAPNWGLGGNTIYF.

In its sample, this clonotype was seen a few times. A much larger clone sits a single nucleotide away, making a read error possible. Written as DNA, the CDR3 is TGTGCCAGCAGTTACAGCGGGCGCCTGGCCGGGGAGCTGTTTTTT. It is translated as CASSYSGRLAGELFF. The chain is built from TRBV2 and TRBJ2-2; D possibly corresponds to TRBD2 (6 bases). Trimming took off 5 bases at V and 6 bases at J, with 16 bases between the two ends. In germline, CDR1 is SNHLY, CDR2 FYNNEI. The CDR3 loop spans 15 amino acids.

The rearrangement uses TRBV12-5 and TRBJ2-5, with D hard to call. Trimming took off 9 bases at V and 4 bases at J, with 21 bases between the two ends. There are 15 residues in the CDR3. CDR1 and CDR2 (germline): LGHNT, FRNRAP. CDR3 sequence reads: CASGPPTRLGETQYF. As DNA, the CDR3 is TGTGCTAGCGGTCCCCCGACAAGGTTAGGAGAGACCCAGTACTTC.